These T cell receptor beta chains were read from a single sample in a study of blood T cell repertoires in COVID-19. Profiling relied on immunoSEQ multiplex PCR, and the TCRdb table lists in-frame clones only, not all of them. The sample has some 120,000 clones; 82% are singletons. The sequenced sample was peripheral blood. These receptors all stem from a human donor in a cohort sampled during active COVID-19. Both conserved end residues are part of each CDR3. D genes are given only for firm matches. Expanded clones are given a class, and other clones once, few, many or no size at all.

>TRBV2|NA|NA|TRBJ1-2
TGTGCCAGCAGAGAGACAGCCGGGCATGGCTACACCTTC
CASRETAGHGYTF
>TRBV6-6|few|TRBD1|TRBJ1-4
TGTGCCAGCAGTTCGATGGAGGCAGGGGGCCGTGAAAAACTGTTTTTT
CASSSMEAGGREKLFF
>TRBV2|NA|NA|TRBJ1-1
TGTGCCAGCATTCCCAAGACAGGTACTGAAGCTTTCTTT
CASIPKTGTEAFF
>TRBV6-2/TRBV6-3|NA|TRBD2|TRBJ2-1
TGTGCCAGCAGTCCACTAGCGGGGGCGTACAATGAGCAGTTCTTC
CASSPLAGAYNEQFF
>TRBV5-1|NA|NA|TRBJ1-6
TGCGCCAGCAGCCCGGATACGGGTAATTCACCCCTCCACTTT
CASSPDTGNSPLHF
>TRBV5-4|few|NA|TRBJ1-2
TGTGCCAGCAGCTTGCAGGGAGGGGACTATGGCTACACCTTC
CASSLQGGDYGYTF
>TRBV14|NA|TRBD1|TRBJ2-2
TGTGCCAGCAGCCAGCAGGGGGCTGGGGAGCTGTTTTTT
CASSQQGAGELFF
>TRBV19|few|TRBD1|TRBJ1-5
TGTGCCAGTGAGGACAGGCCTGGTCAGCCCCAGCATTTT
CASEDRPGQPQHF
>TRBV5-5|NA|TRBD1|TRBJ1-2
TGTGCCAGCAGCTTGGCAGGGGGCTATGGCTACACCTTC
CASSLAGGYGYTF
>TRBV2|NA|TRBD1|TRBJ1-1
TGTGCCAGCAGTGAGACCTCAGGGGGCGCACGTTGGAACACTGAAGCTTTCTTT
CASSETSGGARWNTEAFF
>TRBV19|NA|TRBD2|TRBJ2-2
TGTGCCAGTAGTGAGCTAGCGGACACCGGGGAGCTGTTTTTT
CASSELADTGELFF
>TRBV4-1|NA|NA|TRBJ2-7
TGCGCCAGCAGCCAAGAGGCGACAGGAGGCTACGAGCAGTACTTC
CASSQEATGGYEQYF
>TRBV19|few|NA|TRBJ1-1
TGTGCCAGTACCCCCGGGTCAGGGCTGAAGACTGAAGCTTTCTTT
CASTPGSGLKTEAFF
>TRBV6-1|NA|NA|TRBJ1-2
TGTGCCAGCAGTGAGGGGGGTGGAGGCTACACCTTC
CASSEGGGGYTF
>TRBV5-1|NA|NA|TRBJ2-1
TGCGCCAGCAGCTTAACAGACGTAAGCTACAATGAGCAGTTCTTC
CASSLTDVSYNEQFF
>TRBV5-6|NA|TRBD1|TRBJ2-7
TGTGCCAGCAGCCCGGCAGGGGGCGAAGCCTACGAGCAGTACTTC
CASSPAGGEAYEQYF
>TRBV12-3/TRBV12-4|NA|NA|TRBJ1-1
TGTGCCAGCAGTGTACAGGGAAACACTGAAGCTTTCTTT
CASSVQGNTEAFF
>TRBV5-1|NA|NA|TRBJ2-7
TGCGCCAGCAGCTTGGGGACAGGCGGGGGGCAAGCCTACGAGCAGTACTTC
CASSLGTGGGQAYEQYF
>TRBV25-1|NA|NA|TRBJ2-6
TGTGCCAGCAGTGAATATCAGGGGCCGAGCTCTGGGGCCAACGTCCTGACTTTC
CASSEYQGPSSGANVLTF
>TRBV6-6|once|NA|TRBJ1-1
TGTGCCAGCAGTTTCCTCCCCGGCGGGCCTATCACTGAAGCTTTCTTT
CASSFLPGGPITEAFF
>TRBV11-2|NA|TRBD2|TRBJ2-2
TGTGCCAGCAGCTTCTTAGCGGGGGGAAACACCGGGGAGCTGTTTTTT
CASSFLAGGNTGELFF
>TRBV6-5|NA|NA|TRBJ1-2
TGTGCCAGCTCCTCTAGGGGCTCCAACTATGGCTACACCTTC
CASSSRGSNYGYTF
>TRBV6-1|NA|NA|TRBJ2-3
TGTGCCAGCAGTGAGCCGGGAACCACAGATACGCAGTATTTT
CASSEPGTTDTQYF